This T cell receptor beta chain originates from a study of blood T cell repertoires in COVID-19. The CDR3 length is 17 residues. V lost 10 bases to trimming and J lost 5 bases; unmatched junction nucleotides: 13. Germline V gives CDR1 MNHEY, CDR2 SMNVEV (reference sequence). Here immunoSEQ multiplex PCR was the method, and the copy in TCRdb shows in-frame clones only, minus some. In the table there are 150,000 to 200,000 clones, 80% to 90% of which are singletons. Sample: peripheral blood. This rearrangement joins TRBV27 to TRBJ2-5; 16 nucleotides align to TRBD2. This TCR derives from a woman aged 60-75 years with COVID-19, enrolled during active disease. Written as DNA, the CDR3 is TGTGCCACACAAACCTCGGGACTAGCGGGAGGGAGGGAGACCCAGTACTTC. Its protein is CATQTSGLAGGRETQYF.